This T cell receptor beta chain was documented in a study of molecular identifiers for immune sequencing clone quantification. Concerning this clonotype itself: A much larger clone lies one base from this, so it may be a read error.

Per the germline V gene, CDR1 is MNHEY and CDR2 is SVGAGI. The CDR3 consists of 18 residues. V lost 10 bases and J 7 bases, leaving 29 bases between the germline ends. A CD8+CD4-CCR7+CD45RA+ phenotype served as the sorting definition for naive CD8 T cells. TCRdb used MiXCR to reprocess the PCR reads, holding one entry per CDR3 protein. The repertoire holds approximately 54,000 distinct CDR3 sequences, 25% seen once, with approximately 1.9% in the top ten. V usage is TRBV6-5 and J usage is TRBJ1-6; D is perhaps TRBD1 (6 bases). The material sequenced was naive CD8+ T cells from blood, with Jurkat cell RNA spiked in. The subset was: FACS-sorted CD8+CD4-CCR7+CD45RA+ naive T cells. This receptor was obtained from a human donor in good health. Some libraries in this study had Jurkat cell RNA spiked in. The CDR3 is CANSLKFDRGFWNSPLHF. Written as DNA, the CDR3 is TGTGCCAACAGCCTTAAATTCGATAGGGGGTTTTGGAATTCACCCCTCCACTTT.